These 9 T cell receptor beta chains were sequenced from one sample in a study of T cells in localized non-small cell lung cancer. Sequencing used immunoSEQ multiplex PCR; TCRdb keeps in-frame clones, though not all of them. The sample carries approximately 52,000 clones, roughly 88% recorded once. The sample here was peripheral blood, taken before any cancer treatment. Source of these receptors: a male donor at least 60 years old with stage III squamous cell lung carcinoma.

The chain couples TRBV2 to TRBJ2-5; 8 positions agree with TRBD2. This CDR3 is 13 amino acids long. After removal of 6 bases from V and 3 bases from J, the junction contained 3 bases not matched to a gene. Germline V gene lookup returns CDR1 SNHLY and CDR2 FYNNEI. The CDR3 region has the DNA TGTGCCAGCAGCGCGGGGGGAGAAGAGACCCAGTACTTC. This codes for CASSAGGEETQYF.

The chain has TRBV5-3 and TRBJ2-5; D is uncertain. TRBV5-3 is treated as an ORF (open reading frame) with a function not yet certain. The CDR3 has 11 amino acids. V was pared by 4 bases and J by 5 bases, with 6 bases between. CDR3 residues: CARSNRETQYF. Here the CDR3 DNA reads TGTGCCAGAAGCAATCGGGAGACCCAGTACTTC.

The rearrangement links TRBV10-3 to TRBJ2-1; TRBD2 agrees at 9 bases. CDR3 length: 15 residues. Germline CDR1 and CDR2: ENHRY and SYGVKD. V gave up 10 bases and J gave up 7 bases; unmatched junction bases: 14. CDR3 residues: CATSRLAEDLNEQFF. CDR3 nucleotides: TGTGCCACCTCCCGACTAGCGGAGGACCTGAATGAGCAGTTCTTC.

DNA of the CDR3: TGTGCCAGCAGCGTGCGGGGGACTCAGCCCCAGCATTTT. Translation: CASSVRGTQPQHF. The J gene is TRBJ1-5, the V gene TRBV7-2, with D possibly being TRBD1 (5 bases). CDR1 is SGHTA and CDR2 is FQGNSA in the germline V gene. This CDR3 region has 13 residues. Trimming pared 5 bases from V and 6 bases from J, leaving 11 bases between.

The V gene is TRBV9, the J gene TRBJ2-7; 7 bases agree with TRBD1. The J segment lost 1 base and the V segment lost 4 bases, leaving 5 bases of the junction unmatched. Germline V gene sequence: CDR1 SGDLS, CDR2 YYNGEE. The CDR3 spans 14 residues. The CDR3 here is CASSPTGQSYEQYF. CDR3 bases: TGTGCCAGCAGCCCGACGGGACAGTCCTACGAGCAGTACTTC.

The V call is TRBV6-5, the J call TRBJ2-7; tentatively, D is TRBD1 (5 bases). Trimming stripped 6 bases from V and 5 bases from J, with 20 bases between. The CDR3 is 15 residues long. The V gene's germline CDR1 is MNHEY and CDR2 SVGAGI. The CDR3 sequence: CASSYQRGRADEQYF. DNA for the CDR3: TGTGCCAGCAGCTACCAAAGGGGTCGGGCTGACGAGCAGTACTTC.

The V call is TRBV27, the J call TRBJ2-1; 12 bases line up with TRBD2. This CDR3 contains 16 residues. The germline gives CDR1 MNHEY, CDR2 SMNVEV (reference sequence). Unmatched junction bases numbered 14, after V lost 5 bases and J lost 12 bases. CDR3 DNA sequence: TGTGCCAGCAGTGACCGGACTAGCGGGAAACTACATGGGCAGTTCTTC. Its protein is CASSDRTSGKLHGQFF.

V usage is TRBV2 and J usage is TRBJ1-2, with D possibly matching TRBD1 (5 bases). V was pared by 5 bases and J by 2 bases, with 9 bases between. Germline values: CDR1 SNHLY, CDR2 FYNNEI. This CDR3 is built from 13 residues. The CDR3 DNA sequence: TGTGCCAGCAGTTCGGACACCAACTATGGCTACACCTTC. Translated: CASSSDTNYGYTF. Together with reference TRBV2 and TRBJ1-2, the CDR3 gives the full variable domain: EPEVTQTPSHQVTQMGQEVILRCVPISNHLYFYWYRQILGQKVEFLVSFYNNEISEKSEIFDDQFSVERPDGSNFTLKIRSTKLEDSAMYFCASSSDTNYGYTFGSGTRLTVV.

The rearrangement joins TRBV12-5 to TRBJ2-1, with no clear D. The germline V gene has CDR1 LGHNT and CDR2 FRNRAP. The CDR3 is 13 residues long. V was clipped by 2 bases and J by 3 bases, with 5 bases between them. The CDR3: CASGLYSYNEQFF. In DNA form, the CDR3 reads TGTGCTAGTGGTTTGTATAGCTACAATGAGCAGTTCTTC.